This T cell receptor (beta chain) is drawn from a study of OX40 agonist ivuxolimab in advanced cancers. Study in general: Males comprised over 80% of the group, whose mean age was approximately 60 years (range 23 to 79). Having had anti-PD-1, anti-PD-L1 or anti-CTLA-4 therapy before was allowed, and about 42% had some.

Per the germline V gene, CDR1 is SGHTA and CDR2 is FQGNSA. The CDR3 extends over 12 amino acids. Between the trimmed V and J ends, which lost 2 bases and 10 bases, there was a span of 9 bases. The data were produced by immunoSEQ multiplex PCR, yet TCRdb's version contains in-frame clones alone and is incomplete. This table has about 95,000 clones, about 85% appearing once. The receptor comes from an adult with an advanced solid tumor such as melanoma, head and neck, liver or kidney cancer. The chain carries TRBV7-2 and TRBJ2-1; D uncertain. The source material was CD4+ or CD8+ T cells sorted from blood, sampled in a trial of the OX40 agonist ivuxolimab. CDR3 coding DNA: TGTGCCAGCAGCTTATCGCGTCGGGAGCAGTTCTTC. It encodes CASSLSRREQFF.